The rows below give T cell receptor beta chains drawn from one sample of a study of shared clonotypes between healthy human individuals. Assay: immunoSEQ multiplex PCR; the TCRdb copy retains only in-frame clones and omits some. The sample gives more than 150,000 clones, approximately 95% of which show up once; 0.067% is in the top ten. Specimen: naive CD4+ T cells sorted from blood. All receptors derive from a woman in her twenties or thirties in good health. CDR3s include the opening cysteine and the closing phenylalanine or tryptophan. The D gene is left open where the match is weak. The size of a clone is reported for some rows only, either as once, few or many, or as a class for expanded clones.

size,J,D,V,DNA,CDR3
-,TRBJ1-4,TRBD1,TRBV25-1,TGTGCCAGCAGGGGACAGGGGGTTTCAACTAATGAAAAACTGTTTTTT,CASRGQGVSTNEKLFF
-,TRBJ2-7,TRBD2,TRBV4-1,TGCGCCAGCAGCCTAGTCCGGGACTACTCCTACGAGCAGTACTTC,CASSLVRDYSYEQYF
-,TRBJ1-2,TRBD1,TRBV10-3,TGTGCCGCCCGGACAGGCGATGGCTACACCTTC,CAARTGDGYTF
-,TRBJ2-7,-,TRBV6-6,TGTGCCAGCAGTTACTCGGCCAGGGAAAACTCCTACGAGCAGTACTTC,CASSYSARENSYEQYF
-,TRBJ2-7,TRBD1,TRBV10-3,TGTGCCATCAGTGAATCACGGACAGGGGGCATCTACGAGCAGTACTTC,CAISESRTGGIYEQYF
-,TRBJ2-1,-,TRBV19,TGTGCCAGTAGTTATACAGGTTTTCCGTCCCGCTACAATGAGCAGTTCTTC,CASSYTGFPSRYNEQFF
once,TRBJ2-5,TRBD2,TRBV29-1,TGCAGCGCCGGGACTAGGATTGGAGAGACCCAGTACTTC,CSAGTRIGETQYF
-,TRBJ2-7,TRBD2,TRBV7-3,TGTGCCAGCAGCTTAAGGTCGGGAGGTTCCTACGAGCAGTACTTC,CASSLRSGGSYEQYF
-,TRBJ2-7,-,TRBV6-1,TGTGCCAGCAGCGGCCTAGGGACCTACGAGCAGTACTTC,CASSGLGTYEQYF
-,TRBJ2-7,TRBD2,TRBV28,TGTGCCAGCAGTCCTAGCGGGCAGAGCTCCTACGAGCAGTACTTC,CASSPSGQSSYEQYF
once,TRBJ1-5,-,TRBV10-3,TGTGCCATCAGTGAGAGGACAGACCAGCCCCAGCATTTT,CAISERTDQPQHF
once,TRBJ2-1,-,TRBV20-1,TGCAGTGCTGGGCCATTCAATGAGCAGTTCTTC,CSAGPFNEQFF
-,TRBJ2-1,-,TRBV29-1,TGCAGCGTTGAAATTCCCCGGCGGTACAATGAGCAGTTCTTC,CSVEIPRRYNEQFF
once,TRBJ2-3,-,TRBV18,TGTGCCAGCTCGTTAGGCACAGATACGCAGTATTTT,CASSLGTDTQYF
-,TRBJ2-7,-,TRBV10-3,TGTGCCATCAGTGCAAGAAACGAGCAGTACTTC,CAISARNEQYF
-,TRBJ1-2,TRBD1,TRBV2,TGTGCCAGCAGCGTGACAGGGCTTTATGGCTACACCTTC,CASSVTGLYGYTF
-,TRBJ2-7,-,TRBV28,TGTGCCAGCCTCAAGACCGGGGACTTGGGGGAGCAGTACTTC,CASLKTGDLGEQYF
-,TRBJ2-7,TRBD1,TRBV19,TGTGCCAGTAGTATCGGAACAGGGGTTACCTACGAGCAGTACTTC,CASSIGTGVTYEQYF
-,TRBJ2-1,-,TRBV19,TGTGCCAGTAGTGGAGAACGGGACGTAAACAATGAGCAGTTCTTC,CASSGERDVNNEQFF
-,TRBJ1-1,TRBD1,TRBV29-1,TGCAGCGTGGGACAGGATTACACTGAAGCTTTCTTT,CSVGQDYTEAFF
-,TRBJ1-4,-,TRBV15,TGTGCCACCAGCCAGTATTCTGCAACTAATGAAAAACTGTTTTTT,CATSQYSATNEKLFF
-,TRBJ2-7,TRBD2,TRBV2,TGTGCCAGCAGCGGCTCCGTGCGGGAGAACTACGAGCAGTACTTC,CASSGSVRENYEQYF
-,TRBJ1-1,TRBD1,TRBV27,TGTGCCAGCAGTCCCACGACAGGGTGGACGGTGAACACTGAAGCTTTCTTT,CASSPTTGWTVNTEAFF
-,TRBJ1-2,TRBD1,TRBV15,TGTGCCACCAGCAGCCCCGGGACAGGGCTACGCCGGGGCTACACCTTC,CATSSPGTGLRRGYTF
-,TRBJ1-2,-,TRBV13,TGTGCCAGCAGTTACAGGCCCTCCGCCAACTATGGCTACACCTTC,CASSYRPSANYGYTF
-,TRBJ1-3,-,TRBV7-6,TGTGCCAGCAGCCCACAGGGTGGACCTGGAAACACCATATATTTT,CASSPQGGPGNTIYF
-,TRBJ2-7,TRBD2,TRBV11-2,TGTGCCAGCAGCTTAACTAGCGGGTCCTCCTACGAGCAGTACTTC,CASSLTSGSSYEQYF